This passage covers 27 T cell receptor beta chains from one sample sequenced in a study of T cell repertoires in cytomegalovirus infection. MiXCR, run by TCRdb on the reads, gives a single entry per CDR3 protein. The table lists some 120,000 distinct CDR3 sequences, more than 30% of them singletons. No antigen has been assigned to these receptors. The sequencing used CD8+ T cells from cultured PBMCs, collected from culture after CMV antigen stimulation. These receptor sequences come from a human donor in good health (CMV status not recorded). Some clones in this sample may be carry-over from other donors' samples.

V is TRBV7-6 and J is TRBJ2-7; 10 bases match TRBD1. Per germline, CDR1 SGHVS and CDR2 FNYEAQ. The CDR3 is made up of 16 amino acids. Losses at the gene ends were 5 bases for V and 3 bases for J; bases not matched to a gene: 10. Here the CDR3 reads CASSLQNRTGGYEQYF. The DNA for the CDR3 is TGTGCCAGCAGCCTCCAAAACCGGACAGGGGGCTACGAGCAGTACTTC.

The chain links TRBV28 to TRBJ2-7, with 7 nucleotides matching TRBD1. Germline lookup yields CDR1 MDHEN and CDR2 SYDVKM. V was clipped by 6 bases and J by 6 bases; unmatched bases: 5. The CDR3 length is 12 residues. CDR3 amino acids: CASSLGGVEQYF. In DNA form, the CDR3 reads TGTGCCAGCAGCCTAGGGGGCGTCGAGCAGTACTTC.

The rearrangement links TRBV27 to TRBJ1-1; no clear D gene. The V gene lost 6 bases and the J gene lost 6 bases, with 14 bases spanning the gap. This CDR3 is built from 13 residues. From germline, CDR1 is MNHEY and CDR2 SMNVEV (reference sequence). The CDR3 here is CASSPTVLSEAFF. The DNA for the CDR3 is TGTGCCAGCAGCCCTACAGTCCTTTCTGAAGCTTTCTTT.

This clonotype was counted many times. The gene calls are TRBV12-3 or TRBV12-4 and TRBJ2-3, with TRBD2 identical over 9 bases. This CDR3 is 17 amino acids long. The V gene end was trimmed by 5 bases and the J gene end by 0 bases; junction bases not matched to a gene: 9. The CDR3 DNA is TGTGCCAGCAGTCCGGGTGAGACTAGCGGAAGCACAGATACGCAGTATTTT. The encoded protein is CASSPGETSGSTDTQYF.

A few counts support this clonotype. The V call is TRBV15, the J call TRBJ2-7, with 8 bases aligning to TRBD1. After removal of 9 bases from V and 4 bases from J, the junction contained 8 bases not matched to a gene. Germline V gene sequence: CDR1 LNHNV, CDR2 YYDKDF (reference sequence). CDR3 length: 13 residues. CDR3 protein: CATQGQGAYEQYF. The CDR3 bases are TGTGCCACACAAGGACAGGGAGCGTACGAGCAGTACTTC.

V and J are TRBV4-1 and TRBJ1-2, with D tentatively TRBD1 (5 bases). V dropped 1 base and J dropped 5 bases, with 14 bases sitting between them. The CDR3 totals 15 residues. CDR1 and CDR2 (germline): MGHRA, YSYEKL. CDR3 in amino acids: CASSQAFQGPYGYTF. In DNA form, the CDR3 reads TGCGCCAGCAGCCAAGCGTTTCAGGGCCCATATGGCTACACCTTC.

The chain carries TRBV5-6 and TRBJ1-1; 8 bases line up with TRBD1. Germline values: CDR1 SGHDT, CDR2 YYEEEE. Trimming cost V 4 bases and J 1 base; bases outside gene matches: 6. The CDR3 runs to 15 residues. The CDR3 loop reads CASSGQGRGNTEAFF. The CDR3 coding sequence is TGTGCCAGCAGCGGACAGGGTCGGGGGAACACTGAAGCTTTCTTT.

Ten or more counts support this clonotype. The V call is TRBV11-2, the J call TRBJ2-1; D is possibly TRBD1 or TRBD2 (5 bases each). Germline values: CDR1 SGHAT, CDR2 FQNNGV. The CDR3 extends over 14 amino acids. The V end lost 5 bases, the J end lost 6 bases, and 14 bases lay between the germline ends. As DNA, the CDR3 is TGTGCCAGCAGCCCATCCGGGACCTTCAATGAGCAGTTCTTC. Its protein product is CASSPSGTFNEQFF.

This chain links TRBV20-1 with TRBJ2-7; D unclear. V shed 0 bases and J shed 5 bases, with 11 bases lying between them. Germline assignment: CDR1 DFQATT and CDR2 SNEGSKA (reference sequence). The CDR3 is 13 residues long. CDR3 in amino acids: CSAREIVRHEQYF. In nucleotides, the CDR3 is TGCAGTGCTAGAGAGATTGTGCGCCACGAGCAGTACTTC.

This clonotype showed up just a few times. This sequence joins TRBV7-8 and TRBJ2-1, with 15 nucleotides matching TRBD2. Looked up from germline, CDR1 is SGHVS and CDR2 is FQNEAQ. Trimming took 4 bases from V and 4 from J; bases not matched to a gene: 5. CDR3 length: 17 amino acids. The CDR3 DNA sequence: TGTGCCAGCAGCTATGGGACTAGCGGGGGGCTATACAATGAGCAGTTCTTC. It codes for CASSYGTSGGLYNEQFF. Variable domain in full (rest from reference TRBV7-8 and TRBJ2-1): GAGVSQSPRYKVAKRGQDVALRCDPISGHVSLFWYQQALGQGPEFLTYFQNEAQLDKSGLPSDRFFAERPEGSVSTLKIQRTQQEDSAVYLCASSYGTSGGLYNEQFFGPGTRLTVL.

This clonotype was found many times. This sequence joins TRBV7-2 and TRBJ1-1; the D is unclear. CDR1 and CDR2 from the germline V gene are SGHTA and FQGNSA. This CDR3 is 13 amino acids long. V was pared by 1 base and J by 11 bases, with 14 bases between. In DNA form, the CDR3 reads TGTGCCAGCAGCTTAGGCGGACTACTTCAGGCTTTCTTT. It specifies CASSLGGLLQAFF. Full variable domain (rest looked up from reference TRBV7-2 and TRBJ1-1): GAGVSQSPSNKVTEKGKDVELRCDPISGHTALYWYRQSLGQGLEFLIYFQGNSAPDKSGLPSDRFSAERTGGSVSTLTIQRTQQEDSAVYLCASSLGGLLQAFFGQGTRLTVV.

This clonotype occurred a few times. The chain uses TRBV4-3 and TRBJ2-7, with a possible D match to TRBD2 (5 bases). The germline CDR1 and CDR2 sequences are LGHNA and YSLEER. The CDR3 spans 13 residues. Trimming cost V 4 bases and J 5 bases, with 12 bases left between them. The CDR3 DNA follows: TGCGCCAGCAGCCCCGGGGTTTGGAACGAGCAGTACTTC. Translation gives CASSPGVWNEQYF.

This clonotype showed up just once. The chain combines TRBV27 with TRBJ1-2, with 10 bases matching TRBD1. V lost 2 bases to trimming and J lost 5 bases; unmatched junction nucleotides: 2. Germline CDR1 MNHEY, CDR2 SMNVEV (reference sequence). The CDR3 runs 14 residues. CDR3 bases: TGTGCCAGCAGTTTAGGGGGACAGGGGTATGGCTACACCTTC. Amino acids: CASSLGGQGYGYTF.

The chain combines TRBV12-3 or TRBV12-4 with TRBJ2-1, with 11 bases aligning to TRBD2. The CDR3 has 15 residues. J gave up 7 bases and V 3 bases, and 5 bases lay outside the gene matches. The CDR3: CASSFSGGAENEQFF. The CDR3 coding sequence is TGTGCCAGCAGTTTTAGCGGGGGGGCCGAGAATGAGCAGTTCTTC.

In its sample, this clonotype was seen a few times. V is TRBV10-3 and J is TRBJ2-1; 9 nucleotides match TRBD1. V was clipped by 4 bases and J by 6 bases; unmatched bases: 10. CDR3 length equals 16 residues. Germline loops: CDR1 ENHRY, CDR2 SYGVKD. The CDR3 bases are TGTGCCATCAGTGCGCGGGGACAGGGAGATCCCAATGAGCAGTTCTTC. Amino acids: CAISARGQGDPNEQFF.

The chain combines TRBV4-1 with TRBJ2-7, with TRBD2 identical over 16 bases. Trimming removed 1 base from V and 2 bases from J; junction bases left unmatched: 2. Germline CDR1 and CDR2: MGHRA and YSYEKL. The length of the CDR3 is 17 residues. CDR3 nucleotide sequence: TGCGCCAGCAGCCAAGTGGGGACTAGCGGGGGGGCCTACGAGCAGTACTTC. It is translated as CASSQVGTSGGAYEQYF.

As concerns this clonotype: A read error is likely, as this CDR3 ends without the conserved phenylalanine or tryptophan. V and J are TRBV20-1 and TRBJ2-7, with D perhaps TRBD1 (6 bases). CDR1 and CDR2 from the germline V gene are DFQATT and SNEGSKA (reference sequence). V was shortened by 4 bases and J by 1 base, with 14 bases between the two germline ends. CDR3 length: 14 amino acids. The CDR3 loop is CSATGTPTSYEQYL. The CDR3, as DNA: TGCAGTGCTACAGGGACACCAACTTCCTACGAGCAGTACCTC.

The rearrangement uses TRBV6-1 and TRBJ2-1; no clear D. The length of the CDR3 is 15 residues. Germline V CDR1 and CDR2: MNHNS, SASEGT. V was pared by 2 bases and J by 0 bases, with 8 bases between. This chain's CDR3 is CASSELLSSYNEQFF. The DNA of the CDR3 is TGTGCCAGCAGTGAACTCCTTAGCTCCTACAATGAGCAGTTCTTC.

The chain recombines TRBV2 with TRBJ1-3; possibly TRBD1 for D (6 bases). The CDR3 is made up of 16 amino acids. V was trimmed by 7 bases and J by 1 base, leaving 17 bases between them. The germline V gene has CDR1 SNHLY and CDR2 FYNNEI. CDR3 loop: CASKFDRGGSGNTIYF. In nucleotides, the CDR3 is TGTGCCAGCAAATTCGACAGAGGGGGGTCTGGAAACACCATATATTTT.

This clonotype was counted at least ten times. The rearrangement uses TRBV7-2 and TRBJ1-1; no clear D gene. The CDR3 length is 10 residues. V was shortened by 5 bases and J by 7 bases, with 5 bases between the two germline ends. Germline CDR1 is SGHTA and CDR2 is FQGNSA. The CDR3 DNA follows: TGTGCCAGCAGCCTCGTTGAAGCTTTCTTT. It yields the protein CASSLVEAFF.

The table lists this clonotype with many counts. The chain recombines TRBV7-6 with TRBJ2-7, with D uncertain. The germline gives CDR1 SGHVS, CDR2 FNYEAQ. Deletions cut 1 base from V and 5 bases from J, with 9 bases between. The CDR3 runs 13 residues. CDR3 DNA sequence: TGTGCCAGCAGCTTAGTTACGTACCACGAGCAGTACTTC. This translates into CASSLVTYHEQYF.

This clonotype occurred a few times. V and J are TRBV2 and TRBJ2-7, with D unresolved. V gave up 6 bases and J gave up 5 bases, with 11 bases separating them. Germline lookup yields CDR1 SNHLY and CDR2 FYNNEI. The CDR3 is made up of 12 amino acids. CDR3 sequence: CASRGSIDEQYF. CDR3 nucleotides: TGTGCCAGCAGGGGAAGTATCGACGAGCAGTACTTC.

Worth noting for this clonotype: The junction departs from the called germline gene at one end, perhaps through a read error. The V gene is TRBV12-3 or TRBV12-4, the J gene TRBJ2-3; D remains unclear. There are 13 residues in the CDR3. The CDR3 DNA is TGTGCCAGCAGTTCCCCGAACTACGATAGGCAGTATTTT. Residues: CASSSPNYDRQYF.

J is TRBJ1-5 and V is TRBV19; D perhaps matches TRBD1 (6 bases). CDR3 length: 14 residues. V lost 7 bases and J lost 4, with 14 bases in between. Germline V gene sequence: CDR1 LNHDA, CDR2 SQIVND (reference sequence). The CDR3: CASTSGQFNQPQHF. In nucleotides, the CDR3 is TGTGCCAGTACCTCAGGACAGTTTAATCAGCCCCAGCATTTT.

The chain carries TRBV12-3 or TRBV12-4 and TRBJ2-1, with 9 nucleotides matching TRBD1. V trimming: 6 bases; J trimming: 3 bases; junction bases outside the gene matches: 3. This CDR3 has 14 amino acids. The CDR3 is CASSQTGGYNEQFF. DNA for the CDR3: TGTGCCAGCAGCCAGACAGGGGGCTACAATGAGCAGTTCTTC.

In this sample, this clonotype turned up a few times. This chain joins TRBV27 and TRBJ2-1; maybe TRBD2 (5 bases). With 5 bases removed from V and 0 bases from J, the gap between germline ends came to 8 bases. The V gene's germline CDR1 is MNHEY and CDR2 SMNVEV (reference sequence). This CDR3 spans 14 amino acids. CDR3 residues: CASSGSSSYNEQFF. Here the CDR3 DNA reads TGTGCCAGCAGTGGGAGTAGCTCCTACAATGAGCAGTTCTTC.

This clonotype showed up just a few times. The chain uses TRBV28 and TRBJ2-3; TRBD2 matches at 7 bases. Unmatched junction bases numbered 11, after V lost 5 bases and J lost 0 bases. There are 17 residues in the CDR3. Germline V gene lookup returns CDR1 MDHEN and CDR2 SYDVKM. CDR3 nucleotides: TGTGCCAGCAGTCGGGCGGGGGAGCTTCTTAGCACAGATACGCAGTATTTT. Translation gives CASSRAGELLSTDTQYF.